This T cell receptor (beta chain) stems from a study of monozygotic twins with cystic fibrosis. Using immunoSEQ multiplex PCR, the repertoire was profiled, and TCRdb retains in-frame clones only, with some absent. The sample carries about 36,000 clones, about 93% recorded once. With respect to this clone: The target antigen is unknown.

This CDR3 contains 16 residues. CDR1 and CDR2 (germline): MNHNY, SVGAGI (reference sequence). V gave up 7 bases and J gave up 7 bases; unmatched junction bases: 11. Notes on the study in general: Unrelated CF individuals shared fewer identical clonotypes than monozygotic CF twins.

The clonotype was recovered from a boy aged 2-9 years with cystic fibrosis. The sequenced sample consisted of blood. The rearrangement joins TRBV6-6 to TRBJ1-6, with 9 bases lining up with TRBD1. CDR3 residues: CASNRPLGQGNSPLHF. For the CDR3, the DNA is TGTGCCAGCAACCGACCACTGGGACAGGGAAATTCACCCCTCCACTTT.